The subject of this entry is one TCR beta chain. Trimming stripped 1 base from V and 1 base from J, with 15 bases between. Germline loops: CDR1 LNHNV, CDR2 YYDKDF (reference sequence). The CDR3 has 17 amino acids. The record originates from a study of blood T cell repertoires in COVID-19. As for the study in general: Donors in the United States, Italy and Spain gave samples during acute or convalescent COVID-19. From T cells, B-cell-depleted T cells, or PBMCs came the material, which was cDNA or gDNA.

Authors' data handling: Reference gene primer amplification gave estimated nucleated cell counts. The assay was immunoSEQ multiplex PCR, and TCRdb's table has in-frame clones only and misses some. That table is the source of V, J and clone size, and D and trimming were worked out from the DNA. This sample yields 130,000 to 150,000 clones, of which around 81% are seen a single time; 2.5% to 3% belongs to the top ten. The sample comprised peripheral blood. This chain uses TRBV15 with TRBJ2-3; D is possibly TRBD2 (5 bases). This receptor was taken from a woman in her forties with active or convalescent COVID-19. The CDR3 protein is CATSRVRPPAGTDTQYF. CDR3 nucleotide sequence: TGTGCCACCAGCAGAGTTCGACCGCCAGCGGGCACAGATACGCAGTATTTT.